This record covers a single T cell receptor (beta chain). The target antigen is unknown. The protocol was immunoSEQ multiplex PCR, while the TCRdb copy is restricted to in-frame clones and leaves out a portion. In the table there are 44,000 or so clones, around 80% of which are singletons. Looked up from germline, CDR1 is MNHEY and CDR2 is SMNVEV (reference sequence). The CDR3 is 17 amino acids. The J segment lost 0 bases and the V segment lost 6 bases, leaving 14 bases of the junction unmatched. Autoimmune disease history or systemic immunosuppression was exclusionary. This sample is part of a study of OX40 agonist ivuxolimab in advanced cancers. Looking at the study overall: Partial responses were observed in three patients, of whom one had hepatocellular carcinoma and two had cutaneous melanoma.

Whole-study findings and limits: Normalized T-cell clonal expansion was also low in a subset of nonresponders. Relative to CD4+, CD8+ T cells held more expanded clones on average.

The sample was CD4+ or CD8+ T cells sorted from blood, taken in a trial of the OX40 agonist ivuxolimab. This chain uses TRBV27 with TRBJ2-7; 7 bases align to TRBD2. This clonotype was sampled from an adult with an advanced solid tumor such as melanoma, head and neck, liver or kidney cancer. The CDR3 protein is CASSRSAGLAVSYEQYF. For the CDR3, the DNA is TGTGCCAGCAGCCGTTCGGCCGGTCTAGCGGTCTCCTACGAGCAGTACTTC.